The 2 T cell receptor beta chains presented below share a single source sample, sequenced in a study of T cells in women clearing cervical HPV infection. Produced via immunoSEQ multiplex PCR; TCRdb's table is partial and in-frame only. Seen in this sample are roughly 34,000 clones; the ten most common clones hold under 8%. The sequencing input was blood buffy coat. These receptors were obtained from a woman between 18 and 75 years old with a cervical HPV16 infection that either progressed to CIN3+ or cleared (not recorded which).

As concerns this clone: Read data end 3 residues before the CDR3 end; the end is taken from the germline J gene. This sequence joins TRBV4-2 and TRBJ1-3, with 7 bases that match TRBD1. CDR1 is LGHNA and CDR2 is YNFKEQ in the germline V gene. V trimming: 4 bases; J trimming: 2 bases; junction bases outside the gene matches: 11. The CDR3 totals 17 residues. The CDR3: CASSRTLQGITGNTIYF. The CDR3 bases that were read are TGTGCCAGCAGCCGAACACTACAGGGGATTACTGGAAACACC.

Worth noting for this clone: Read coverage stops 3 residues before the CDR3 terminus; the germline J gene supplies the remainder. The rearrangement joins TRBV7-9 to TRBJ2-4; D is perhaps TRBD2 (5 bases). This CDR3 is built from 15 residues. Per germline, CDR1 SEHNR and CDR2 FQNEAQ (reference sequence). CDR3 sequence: CASSLGGQPFYGQYF. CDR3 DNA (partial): TGTGCCAGCAGCTTAGGAGGGCAGCCCTTTTATGGT.